These T cell receptor beta chains were read from a single sample in a study of molecular identifiers for immune sequencing clone quantification. TCRdb ran MiXCR on the PCR reads and lists one entry per CDR3 protein. The repertoire consists of about 65,000 distinct CDR3 sequences, with less than 20% occurring once and the leading ten covering roughly 1.5%. Sequenced input: naive CD8+ T cells from blood, with Jurkat cell RNA spiked in. These receptors originate from a human donor in good health. Some libraries in this study had Jurkat cell RNA spiked in. Both conserved end residues are trimmed from each CDR3. The D gene is left open where the match is weak.

D gene | J gene | V gene | CDR3 protein
. | TRBJ2-1 | TRBV7-9 | ASSLARGEQF
. | TRBJ2-5 | TRBV7-9 | ASSRTDLPEETQY
TRBD2 | TRBJ2-7 | TRBV6-2/TRBV6-3 | ASSYSRLAGEYEQY
. | TRBJ2-7 | TRBV5-1 | ASSFTGRYEQY
TRBD2 | TRBJ2-1 | TRBV7-6 | ASSFGGLAGGPLIHEQF
. | TRBJ2-3 | TRBV6-2/TRBV6-3 | ASSYGQISTDTQY
. | TRBJ1-1 | TRBV6-2/TRBV6-3 | ASSYSIQSKDLGQAF
. | TRBJ2-7 | TRBV4-1 | ASSPDRSEQY
. | TRBJ2-3 | TRBV6-2/TRBV6-3 | ASDFEDTQY
. | TRBJ1-4 | TRBV27 | ASSFWGREKLF
. | TRBJ2-1 | TRBV11-2 | ASSRGTGNEQF
. | TRBJ2-7 | TRBV7-9 | ASSLVGPYEQY
. | TRBJ2-7 | TRBV20-1 | SAQHYEQY
TRBD2 | TRBJ2-7 | TRBV19 | ASSTSGRPYEQY
. | TRBJ1-6 | TRBV9 | ASRGNNSPLH
TRBD1 | TRBJ2-3 | TRBV4-1 | ASSTRQGASDTRH
. | TRBJ2-7 | TRBV19 | ASSGAFSYEQY
TRBD2 | TRBJ2-7 | TRBV27 | ASSQRELGRYYEQY
. | TRBJ1-5 | TRBV7-9 | ASSLSGSSNQPQH
. | TRBJ1-3 | TRBV3-1 | ASSQLFSGPGNTIY
. | TRBJ2-4 | TRBV11-3 | ASSAAIVKNIQY
. | TRBJ2-1 | TRBV4-2 | ASRQGERVSPYNEQF
. | TRBJ2-3 | TRBV20-1 | SARDRADTQY
TRBD1 | TRBJ2-1 | TRBV7-3 | ASSLQPGTGADNEQF
TRBD2 | TRBJ2-3 | TRBV24-1 | ATSDLTSGSPDTQY
TRBD1 | TRBJ2-3 | TRBV6-1 | ASRVRRQGLTDTQY
. | TRBJ2-3 | TRBV12-3/TRBV12-4 | ASTLKDTQY
. | TRBJ1-2 | TRBV7-9 | ASSSDGSPIYGYT
TRBD1 | TRBJ1-1 | TRBV12-3/TRBV12-4 | ASSFRDRGMNTEAF